The 7 T cell receptor beta chains listed next were all sequenced from one sample in a study of OX40 agonist ivuxolimab in advanced cancers. Using immunoSEQ multiplex PCR, the repertoire was profiled, and TCRdb retains in-frame clones only, with some absent. The sample shows tens of thousands of clones, around four fifths of them seen only once. The specimen was CD4+ or CD8+ T cells sorted from blood, collected in a trial of the OX40 agonist ivuxolimab. Receptors originate from an adult with an advanced solid tumor such as melanoma, head and neck, liver or kidney cancer.

J is TRBJ2-1 and V is TRBV7-3, with TRBD2 matching 10 bases. The germline V gene encodes CDR1 SGHTA and CDR2 FQGTGA. V was clipped by 5 bases and J by 6 bases; unmatched bases: 7. This CDR3 region has 15 residues. In DNA form, the CDR3 reads TGTGCCAGCAGCCCTCTAGCGGGGGAAGGCAATGAGCAGTTCTTC. This sequence encodes CASSPLAGEGNEQFF.

The chain couples TRBV5-1 to TRBJ1-1; D is perhaps TRBD1 (6 bases). The CDR3 is made up of 15 amino acids. V lost 3 bases and J lost 5, with 17 bases in between. CDR1 and CDR2 from the germline V gene are SGHRS and YFSETQ. The DNA of the CDR3 is TGCGCCAGCAGCTCGGGAGTTACAGGGAGAACTGAAGCTTTCTTT. Translation gives CASSSGVTGRTEAFF.

This chain connects TRBV10-1 to TRBJ2-3, with D hard to call. Trimming stripped 2 bases from V and 5 bases from J, with 11 bases between. Germline V CDR1 and CDR2: WNHNN, SYGVQD (reference sequence). CDR3 length: 14 amino acids. CDR3 in amino acids: CASSEIGPRDTQYF. DNA for the CDR3: TGCGCCAGCAGTGAGATTGGACCGAGAGATACGCAGTATTTT.

The V gene is TRBV7-2, the J gene TRBJ2-7, with D possibly TRBD2 on 5 matching bases. CDR1 and CDR2 from the germline V gene are SGHTA and FQGNSA. The V and J ends lost 5 bases and 0 bases respectively, with 11 bases between them. The CDR3 has 14 residues. The CDR3 sequence is CASSPGLSSYEQYF. The CDR3 DNA reads TGTGCCAGCAGCCCAGGACTTAGCTCCTACGAGCAGTACTTC. Full variable domain (outside the CDR3, taken from reference TRBV7-2 and TRBJ2-7): GAGVSQSPSNKVTEKGKDVELRCDPISGHTALYWYRQSLGQGLEFLIYFQGNSAPDKSGLPSDRFSAERTGGSVSTLTIQRTQQEDSAVYLCASSPGLSSYEQYFGPGTRLTVT.

The genes are TRBV5-1 and TRBJ1-2; possible D gene TRBD1, 5 bases. The ends were cut back, 3 bases at V and 8 bases at J, with 14 bases in the middle. The CDR3 spans 13 residues. The germline CDR1 and CDR2 sequences are SGHRS and YFSETQ. The chain's CDR3 is CASSWGEAGGYTF. The CDR3 coding sequence is TGCGCCAGCAGCTGGGGGGAGGCTGGCGGCTACACCTTC.

This clone was detected a few times. V is TRBV9 and J is TRBJ2-1; either TRBD1 or TRBD2 may supply D (6 bases each). Looked up from germline, CDR1 is SGDLS and CDR2 is YYNGEE. V lost 1 base and J 3 bases, leaving 8 bases between the germline ends. CDR3 length: 14 amino acids. The CDR3 coding sequence is TGTGCCAGCAGCGTAAGGGGGGACTACAATGAGCAGTTCTTC. The encoded protein is CASSVRGDYNEQFF.

This clone has a handful of counts. V gene TRBV28 combines with J gene TRBJ1-3, with a tentative D call TRBD1 (6 bases). CDR1 is MDHEN, CDR2 SYDVKM, per germline. The CDR3 is 14 amino acids. The ends were cut back, 6 bases at V and 4 bases at J, with 13 bases in the middle. As DNA, the CDR3 is TGTGCCAGCAGCCCCGGGGGGCAGGGAAACACCATATATTTT. It yields the protein CASSPGGQGNTIYF. Looking up the rest from reference TRBV28 and TRBJ1-3 gives the full variable domain: DVKVTQSSRYLVKRTGEKVFLECVQDMDHENMFWYRQDPGLGLRLIYFSYDVKMKEKGDIPEGYSVSREKKERFSLILESASTNQTSMYLCASSPGGQGNTIYFGEGSWLTVV.